This T cell receptor (beta chain) was observed in a study of T cell responses to AZD1222 COVID-19 vaccine. Overall study results and limits: AZD1222 recipients seropositive at baseline numbered only 6 or 7. Spike-specific TCR breadth and depth went up after people got two AZD1222 doses. Females made up more of the donors, who were largely white British, and clonal diversity may have come out too low.

Worth noting for this clone: The antigen is unknown.

Method: immunoSEQ multiplex PCR; TCRdb's copy keeps in-frame clones and lacks some. The repertoire holds approximately 89,000 clones, with around 84% as singletons. Samples with a second dose at about 4 or about 12 weeks were pooled together. The sample here was peripheral blood, taken 28 days after the second AZD1222 dose. The TCR was taken from an adult who received the AZD1222 COVID-19 vaccine.

The CDR3 DNA reads TGTGCCGCCAGGAGCGGGAGCTCCTACAATGAGCAGTTCTTC. This encodes CAARSGSSYNEQFF. The rearrangement uses TRBV10-3 and TRBJ2-1; 8 bases match TRBD2. V shed 11 bases, J shed 0 bases, and the junction held 6 bases outside the gene matches. The CDR3 totals 14 residues. Germline V gene lookup returns CDR1 ENHRY and CDR2 SYGVKD.